The entry below describes one TCR beta chain. Its antigen remains unidentified. PCR employed 60 Vbeta and 13 Jbeta primers. Measured with immunoSEQ multiplex PCR; TCRdb has only the in-frame clones, and not every one. The sample consists of about 120,000 clones, about 80% of them appearing once. The CDR3 is made up of 14 amino acids. V was pared by 8 bases and J by 1 base, with 15 bases between. The germline CDR1 and CDR2 sequences are SNHLY and FYNNEI. These data belong to a study of cytomegalovirus exposure and HLA in healthy donors. Study results and caveats: Most CMV-associated TCR beta chains appeared HLA-restricted in a later analysis. The study labeled 164 TCR beta chains cytomegalovirus-associated. Roughly uniform depth of sequencing across donors was assumed in presence/absence analyses.

The sequenced material came from PBMCs. This chain connects TRBV2 to TRBJ2-7, with D perhaps matching TRBD2 (5 bases). The receptor was derived from a man aged 55 to 70 in good health and CMV-seropositive. CDR3 sequence (DNA): TGTGCCAGCGGGAGAGCGGAGGTTTCCTACGAGCAGTACTTC. This encodes CASGRAEVSYEQYF.